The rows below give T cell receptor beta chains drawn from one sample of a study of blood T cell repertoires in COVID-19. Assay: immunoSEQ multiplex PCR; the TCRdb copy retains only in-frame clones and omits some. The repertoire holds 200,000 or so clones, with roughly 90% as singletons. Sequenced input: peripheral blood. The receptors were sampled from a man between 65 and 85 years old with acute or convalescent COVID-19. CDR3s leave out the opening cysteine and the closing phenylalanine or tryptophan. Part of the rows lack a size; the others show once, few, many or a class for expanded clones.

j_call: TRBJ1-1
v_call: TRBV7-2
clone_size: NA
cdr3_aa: ASSPLGVVGTPNTEAF

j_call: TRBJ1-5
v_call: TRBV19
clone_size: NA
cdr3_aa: ASSHRGGAGNQPQH

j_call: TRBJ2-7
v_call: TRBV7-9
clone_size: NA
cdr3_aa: ASSLATGTGRHEQY

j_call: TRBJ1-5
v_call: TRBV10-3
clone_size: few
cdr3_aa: AISQPGVQPQH

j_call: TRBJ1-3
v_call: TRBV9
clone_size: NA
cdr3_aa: ASSVGTSSTNTIY

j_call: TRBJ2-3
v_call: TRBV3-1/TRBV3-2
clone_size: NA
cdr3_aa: ASSQSPVSGRADTQY

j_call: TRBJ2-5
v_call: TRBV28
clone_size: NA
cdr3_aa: ASSSSSLSETQY

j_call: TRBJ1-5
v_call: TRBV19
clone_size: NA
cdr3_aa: ASSMGTGGRINQPQH

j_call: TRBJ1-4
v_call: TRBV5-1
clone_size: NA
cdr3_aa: ASSSQGGDNEKLF

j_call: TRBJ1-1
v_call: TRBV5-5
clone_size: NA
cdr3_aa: ASSLSLGGPTNTEAF

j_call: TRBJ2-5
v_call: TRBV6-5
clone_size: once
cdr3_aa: ASRNSGSYQETQY

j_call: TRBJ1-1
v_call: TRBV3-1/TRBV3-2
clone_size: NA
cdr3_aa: ASSHRSQVNTEAF

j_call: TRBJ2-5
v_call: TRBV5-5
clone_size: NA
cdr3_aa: ASSPGDWEQETQY

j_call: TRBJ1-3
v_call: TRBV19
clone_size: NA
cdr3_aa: ASIRTGGSGNTIY

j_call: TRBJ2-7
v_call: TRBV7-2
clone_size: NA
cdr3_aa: ASTPQTSSYEQY

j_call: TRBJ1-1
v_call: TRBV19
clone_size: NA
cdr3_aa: ASSPYTGGITEAF

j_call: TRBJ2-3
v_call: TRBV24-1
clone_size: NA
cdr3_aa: ATSDWDTNTQY

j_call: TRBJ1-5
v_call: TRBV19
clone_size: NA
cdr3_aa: ASGDRAGGNQPQH

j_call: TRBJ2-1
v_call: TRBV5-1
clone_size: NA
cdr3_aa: ASSSGLAGGRVVNEQF

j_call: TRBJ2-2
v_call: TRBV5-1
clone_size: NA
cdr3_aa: ASSPGTSGRTGELF

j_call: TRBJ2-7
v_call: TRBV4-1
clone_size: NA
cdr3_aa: ASSQDRAQGAYEQY

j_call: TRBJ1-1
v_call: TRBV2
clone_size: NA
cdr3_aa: ASSVMEIGFAGAF

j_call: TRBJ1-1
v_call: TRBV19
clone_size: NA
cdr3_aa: ASKQGINTEAF

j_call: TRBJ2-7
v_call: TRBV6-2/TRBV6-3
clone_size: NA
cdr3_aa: ASSSPVEVYEQY

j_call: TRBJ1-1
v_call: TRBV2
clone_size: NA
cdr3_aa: ASSLQGSTEAF

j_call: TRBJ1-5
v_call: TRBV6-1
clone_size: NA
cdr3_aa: ASSEAAGRGGAFSNQPQH

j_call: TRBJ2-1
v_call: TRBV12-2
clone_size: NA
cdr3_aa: ASRLVLAGFSYNEQF

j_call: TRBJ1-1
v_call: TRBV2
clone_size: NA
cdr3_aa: ASIPTGGPEAF

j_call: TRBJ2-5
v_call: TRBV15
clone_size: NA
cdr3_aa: ATSRGNRNQGETQY

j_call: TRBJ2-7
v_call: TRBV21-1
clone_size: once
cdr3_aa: ASSKYNEQY

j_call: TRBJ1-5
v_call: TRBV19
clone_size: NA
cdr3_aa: ASSVGERQPQH

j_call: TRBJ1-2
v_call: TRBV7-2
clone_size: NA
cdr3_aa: ASSPGQGFSYGYT

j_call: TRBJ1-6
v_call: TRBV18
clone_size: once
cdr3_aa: ASSERQPYNSPLH

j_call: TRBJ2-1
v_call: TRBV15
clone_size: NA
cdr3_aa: ATSRTRLAEALSYNEQF

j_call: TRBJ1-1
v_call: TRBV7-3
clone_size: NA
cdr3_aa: ASSAFGPSGGRTF

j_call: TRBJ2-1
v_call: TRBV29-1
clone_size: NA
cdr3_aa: SVPIGSSYNEQF